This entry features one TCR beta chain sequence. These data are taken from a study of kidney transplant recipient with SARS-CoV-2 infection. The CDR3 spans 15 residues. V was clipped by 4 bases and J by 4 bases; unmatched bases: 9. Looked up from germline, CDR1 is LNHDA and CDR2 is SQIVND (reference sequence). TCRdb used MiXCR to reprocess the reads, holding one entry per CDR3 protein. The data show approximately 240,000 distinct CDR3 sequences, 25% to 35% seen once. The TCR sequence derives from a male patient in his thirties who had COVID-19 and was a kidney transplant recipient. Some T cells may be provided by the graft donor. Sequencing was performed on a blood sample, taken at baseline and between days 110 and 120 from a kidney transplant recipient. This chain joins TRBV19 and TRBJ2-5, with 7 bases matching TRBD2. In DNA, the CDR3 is TGTGCCAGTAGTAGGTCTAGCGGTTGGGGAGAGACCCAGTACTTC. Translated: CASSRSSGWGETQYF.